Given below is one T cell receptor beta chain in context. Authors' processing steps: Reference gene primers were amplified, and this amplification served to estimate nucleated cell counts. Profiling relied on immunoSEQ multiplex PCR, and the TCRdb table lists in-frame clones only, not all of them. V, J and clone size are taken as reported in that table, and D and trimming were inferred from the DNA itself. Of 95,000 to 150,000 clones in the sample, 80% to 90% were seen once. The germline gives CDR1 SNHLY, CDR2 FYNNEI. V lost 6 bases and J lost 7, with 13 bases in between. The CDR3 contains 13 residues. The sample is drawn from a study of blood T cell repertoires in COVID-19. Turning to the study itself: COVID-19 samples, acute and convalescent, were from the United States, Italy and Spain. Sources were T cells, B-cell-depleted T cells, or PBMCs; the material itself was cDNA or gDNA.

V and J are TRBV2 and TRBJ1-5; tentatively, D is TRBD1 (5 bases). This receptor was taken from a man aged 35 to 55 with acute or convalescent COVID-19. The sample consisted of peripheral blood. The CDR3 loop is CASSRRGEQPQHF. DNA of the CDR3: TGTGCCAGCAGCCGGCGGGGGGAACAGCCCCAGCATTTT.